Following are 24 T cell receptor beta chains from one sample sequenced in a study of response to subunit inactivated influenza vaccine. One entry per CDR3 protein, called by TCRdb with MiXCR from the RT-PCR reads. The sample gives about 610,000 distinct CDR3 sequences, around 15% of which show up once; approximately 10% is in the top ten. Sequencing used PBMCs from blood, obtained 12 days after vaccination. Receptor source: a man over 45 who received an inactivated influenza vaccine.

This clonotype was seen more than once but under ten times. The genes are TRBV6-5 and TRBJ1-2; 7 bases line up with TRBD1. Germline V gene sequence: CDR1 MNHEY, CDR2 SVGAGI. The length of the CDR3 is 14 residues. J was trimmed by 7 bases and V by 0 bases; bases with no gene match: 5. The CDR3 nucleotides read TGTGCCAGCAGTTACTCGAAGGGGGCCTTTGGCTACACCTTC. Its protein product is CASSYSKGAFGYTF.

The chain has TRBV7-6 and TRBJ2-7; 11 nucleotides line up with TRBD2. This CDR3 has 15 amino acids. Per germline, CDR1 SGHVS and CDR2 FNYEAQ. Trimming cost V 1 base and J 5 bases; bases outside gene matches: 4. The CDR3 DNA reads as TGTGCCAGCAGCTTAGTCCCGACTAGCGGGGACGAGCAGTACTTC. Translating it yields CASSLVPTSGDEQYF.

The J gene is TRBJ1-5, the V gene TRBV6-1; the D is unclear. V was clipped by 2 bases and J by 2 bases, with 10 bases between them. The V gene's germline CDR1 is MNHNS and CDR2 SASEGT. The CDR3 length is 15 residues. The DNA for the CDR3 is TGTGCCAGCAGTGAACGTCTGGGCGGCAATCAGCCCCAGCATTTT. Translation: CASSERLGGNQPQHF.

The chain employs TRBV7-2 and TRBJ2-7; D is unresolved. The CDR3 is 15 amino acids. Germline V gives CDR1 SGHTA, CDR2 FQGNSA. Deletions cut 4 bases from V and 0 bases from J, with 13 bases between. The CDR3 region is CASSSYSDSSYEQYF. CDR3 DNA sequence: TGTGCCAGCAGCTCGTACAGCGATAGCTCCTACGAGCAGTACTTC. Supplemented by reference TRBV7-2 and TRBJ2-7, the full variable domain reads GAGVSQSPSNKVTEKGKDVELRCDPISGHTALYWYRQSLGQGLEFLIYFQGNSAPDKSGLPSDRFSAERTGGSVSTLTIQRTQQEDSAVYLCASSSYSDSSYEQYFGPGTRLTVT.

This clonotype was seen more than once but under ten times. The chain recombines TRBV20-1 with TRBJ2-1; no clear D gene. This CDR3 contains 14 residues. Trimming took 4 bases from V and 0 from J, leaving 10 bases between them. Germline CDR1 and CDR2: DFQATT and SNEGSKA (reference sequence). The CDR3 is CSAKLISSYNEQFF. Written as DNA, the CDR3 is TGCAGTGCTAAACTCATCAGCTCCTACAATGAGCAGTTCTTC.

In its sample, this clonotype was seen a few times. A much larger clone lies one base from this, so it may be a read error. This chain connects TRBV7-2 to TRBJ1-1, with D unclear. The CDR3 length is 11 residues. Looked up from germline, CDR1 is SGHTA and CDR2 is FQGNSA. The V and J ends lost 5 bases and 3 bases respectively, with 4 bases between them. The CDR3 DNA reads as TGTGCCAGCAGCCAAGACACTGAAGCTTTCTTT. It codes for CASSQDTEAFF.

The rearrangement uses TRBV5-8 and TRBJ2-1; D uncertain. Germline-derived CDR1 and CDR2 are SGHTS and YDEGEE. V lost 4 bases to trimming and J lost 1 base, with 12 bases between them. CDR3 length equals 15 residues. This chain's CDR3 is CASSAGRISYNEQFF. The CDR3 bases are TGTGCCAGCAGCGCCGGCCGGATATCCTACAATGAGCAGTTCTTC.

In its sample, this clonotype was seen many times. The genes are TRBV12-3 or TRBV12-4 and TRBJ2-5; 10 positions agree with TRBD1. This CDR3 comprises 16 residues. V was clipped by 3 bases and J by 4 bases; unmatched bases: 8. CDR3 amino acids: CASSFRTGGLGETQYF. CDR3 DNA sequence: TGTGCCAGCAGTTTCCGGACAGGGGGTCTAGGAGAGACCCAGTACTTC.

This clonotype was observed a few times. The rearrangement joins TRBV10-3 to TRBJ2-3; D remains unclear. From germline, CDR1 is ENHRY and CDR2 SYGVKD. The V and J ends lost 5 bases and 2 bases respectively, with 8 bases between them. The CDR3 covers 13 residues. CDR3 sequence (DNA): TGTGCCATCAGTCGCCACTACACAGATACGCAGTATTTT. This gives the protein CAISRHYTDTQYF.

The J gene is TRBJ1-3, the V gene TRBV2; D unresolved. CDR1 is SNHLY, CDR2 FYNNEI, per germline. The CDR3 has 16 amino acids. Trimming shortened V by 4 bases and J by 1 base, and 14 bases separated the two germline ends. CDR3 amino acids: CASSGGRPGSGNTIYF. The CDR3 nucleotides are TGTGCCAGCAGTGGAGGCAGGCCTGGGTCTGGAAACACCATATATTTT.

This clonotype was seen a few times. The chain combines TRBV10-1 with TRBJ2-4, with TRBD2 as a possible D gene (5 bases). The CDR3 loop spans 14 amino acids. V gave up 5 bases and J gave up 7 bases, with 15 bases separating them. Germline CDR1 WNHNN, CDR2 SYGVQD (reference sequence). The CDR3 region is CASSSGSRRNIQYF. CDR3 DNA sequence: TGCGCCAGCAGTTCGGGGTCCCGACGGAACATTCAGTACTTC.

Only a few counts were recorded for this clonotype. The gene calls are TRBV20-1 and TRBJ2-1; a possible D gene is TRBD2 (5 bases). The length of the CDR3 is 13 residues. Germline V CDR1 and CDR2: DFQATT, SNEGSKA (reference sequence). The V end was cut by 0 bases, the J end by 10 bases, with 13 bases between. CDR3 region: CSAREKRYWEQFF. CDR3 nucleotides: TGCAGTGCTAGAGAGAAGCGGTATTGGGAGCAGTTCTTC.

This clonotype was observed at least ten times. This chain uses TRBV29-1 with TRBJ2-3; 9 nucleotides line up with TRBD2. V was clipped by 6 bases and J by 1 base; unmatched bases: 2. The CDR3 length is 13 residues. Germline CDR1 is SQVTM and CDR2 is ANQGSEA. This CDR3 reads CSVLAGGTDTQYF. For the CDR3, the DNA is TGCAGCGTCTTAGCGGGAGGCACAGATACGCAGTATTTT.

This clonotype was detected only a few times. The chain has TRBV30 and TRBJ2-7, with D perhaps TRBD1 or TRBD2 (5 bases each). Trimming pared 0 bases from V and 9 bases from J, leaving 15 bases between. The CDR3 is 13 residues long. CDR1 GTSNPN and CDR2 SVGIG come from the germline V gene (reference sequence). CDR3 bases: TGTGCCTGGAGTGTACTGGGGGAGAAGGGGCAGTACTTC. Protein sequence: CAWSVLGEKGQYF.

This clonotype was detected many times. The CDR3 loop reads CASTYEWERGSYEQYF. CDR3 in DNA: TGTGCCAGCACCTACGAATGGGAACGCGGCTCCTACGAGCAGTACTTC. This chain connects TRBV6-2 or TRBV6-3 to TRBJ2-7; D is unresolved. CDR3 length equals 16 residues. Looked up from germline, CDR1 is MNHEY and CDR2 is SVGEGT. V was cut by 7 bases and J by 0 bases, with 19 bases left in between.

The V and J genes are TRBV6-1 and TRBJ2-1; 12 nucleotides match TRBD2. The V gene's germline CDR1 is MNHNS and CDR2 SASEGT. This CDR3 comprises 16 residues. J lost 3 bases, V lost 5 bases, and 5 bases had no gene match. This CDR3 reads CASSRPTSGSYNEQFF. DNA for the CDR3: TGTGCCAGCAGTCGCCCGACTAGCGGGAGCTACAATGAGCAGTTCTTC.

This clonotype was counted ten times or more. The gene calls are TRBV4-2 and TRBJ2-3; no firm D call. Germline V lookup: CDR1 LGHNA, CDR2 YNFKEQ. The length of the CDR3 is 16 residues. V lost 0 bases, J lost 6 bases, and 16 bases lay in between. The DNA for the CDR3 is TGTGCCAGCAGCCAAGATAAGGGTGGGGTCTCGGATACGCAGTATTTT. Translating it yields CASSQDKGGVSDTQYF.

This sequence joins TRBV20-1 and TRBJ1-5, with 9 bases fitting TRBD1. The CDR3 contains 14 residues. In germline, CDR1 is DFQATT, CDR2 SNEGSKA (reference sequence). V trimming: 6 bases; J trimming: 2 bases; junction bases outside the gene matches: 5. The CDR3 bases are TGCAGTGCGCGGACAGGGGCCGGCAATCAGCCCCAGCATTTT. It encodes CSARTGAGNQPQHF.

This clonotype was counted many times. The CDR3 protein is CASSFGQYSGNTIYF. CDR3 DNA: TGTGCCAGCAGTTTTGGACAGTACTCTGGAAACACCATATATTTT. The V and J genes are TRBV12-3 or TRBV12-4 and TRBJ1-3; a weak D match, TRBD1 (6 bases). This CDR3 has 15 amino acids. With 3 bases removed from V and 0 bases from J, the gap between germline ends came to 9 bases.

The V gene is TRBV4-1, the J gene TRBJ1-2, with D uncertain. There are 13 residues in the CDR3. V was trimmed by 4 bases and J by 8 bases, leaving 14 bases between them. Germline V gives CDR1 MGHRA, CDR2 YSYEKL. The CDR3 nucleotides read TGCGCCAGCAGCCCCGGACGGTTTCGGGGCTACACCTTC. As protein: CASSPGRFRGYTF.

This clonotype was found many times. Germline is not matched at one junction end, which may reflect a read error. This sequence joins TRBV7-2 and TRBJ2-7, with 8 nucleotides matching TRBD1. This CDR3 spans 14 amino acids. CDR1 is SGHTA, CDR2 FQGNSA, per germline. The CDR3 sequence: CASSPRTGTYEQYF. DNA for the CDR3: TGCGCCAGCAGCCCCCGGACAGGGACCTACGAGCAGTACTTC.

This clonotype has only a few counts. This chain links TRBV12-3 or TRBV12-4 with TRBJ2-7; 9 bases map to TRBD1. The CDR3 runs 13 residues. The junction had 1 base not matched to a gene; V was cut back by 1 base and J by 6 bases. This CDR3 reads CASSLGQGVEQYF. CDR3 nucleotides: TGTGCCAGCAGTTTAGGACAGGGGGTCGAGCAGTACTTC.

The chain employs TRBV7-2 and TRBJ2-5; the match to TRBD2 covers 8 bases. J was trimmed by 6 bases and V by 1 base; bases with no gene match: 7. This CDR3 is built from 15 residues. Germline CDR1 and CDR2: SGHTA and FQGNSA. CDR3: CASSLDSGAPQTQYF. The CDR3 DNA sequence: TGTGCCAGCAGCTTAGATAGCGGGGCCCCCCAGACCCAGTACTTC.

The chain links TRBV10-3 to TRBJ2-1; D is uncertain. CDR3 size: 13 residues. V gave up 4 bases and J gave up 7 bases, with 11 bases separating them. Germline V gene lookup returns CDR1 ENHRY and CDR2 SYGVKD. DNA for the CDR3: TGTGCCATCAGTGCCCCGATTGGAAATGAGCAGTTCTTC. Its protein product is CAISAPIGNEQFF.